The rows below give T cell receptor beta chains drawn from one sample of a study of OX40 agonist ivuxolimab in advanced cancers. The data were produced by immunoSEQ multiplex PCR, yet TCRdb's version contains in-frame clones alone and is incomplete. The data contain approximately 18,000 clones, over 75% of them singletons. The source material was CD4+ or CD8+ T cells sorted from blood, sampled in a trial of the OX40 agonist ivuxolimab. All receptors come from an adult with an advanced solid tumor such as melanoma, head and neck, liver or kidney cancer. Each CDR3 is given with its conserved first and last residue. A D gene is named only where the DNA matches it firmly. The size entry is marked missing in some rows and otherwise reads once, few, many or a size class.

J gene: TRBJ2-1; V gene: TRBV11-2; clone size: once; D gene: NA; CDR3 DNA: TGTGCCAGCAGCTTAGATCTTGGACAGTTCTTC; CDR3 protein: CASSLDLGQFF
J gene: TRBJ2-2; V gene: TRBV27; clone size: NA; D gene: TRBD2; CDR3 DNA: TGTGCCAGCAGTATCATAGCGGGAGTAGTCGGGGAGCTGTTTTTT; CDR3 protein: CASSIIAGVVGELFF
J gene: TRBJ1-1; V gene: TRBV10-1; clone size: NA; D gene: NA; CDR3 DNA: TGCGCCAGCAGCGCCAGGGAATCATATACTGAAGCTTTCTTT; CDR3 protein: CASSARESYTEAFF
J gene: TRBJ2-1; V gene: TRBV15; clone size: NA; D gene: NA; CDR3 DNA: TGTGCCACCAGCAGTACAGGATACAATGAGCAGTTCTTC; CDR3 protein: CATSSTGYNEQFF
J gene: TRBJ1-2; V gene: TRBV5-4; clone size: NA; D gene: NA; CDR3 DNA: TGTGCCAGCTTCCTTTGGATAGGAAGGGCGGCCCACTATGGCTACACCTTC; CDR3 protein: CASFLWIGRAAHYGYTF
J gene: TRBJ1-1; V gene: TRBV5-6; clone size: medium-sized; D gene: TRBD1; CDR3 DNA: TGTGCCAGCAGCCTCAGGGGGACTGAAGCTTTCTTT; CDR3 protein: CASSLRGTEAFF
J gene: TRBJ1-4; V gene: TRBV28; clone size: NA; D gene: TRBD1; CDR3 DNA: TGTGCCAGCAGTTTAAGGGGGCGGACAGGGAATCTTCTTTTT; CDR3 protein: CASSLRGRTGNLLF
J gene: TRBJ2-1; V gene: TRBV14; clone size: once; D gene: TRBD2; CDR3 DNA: TGTGCCAGCAGCCAAGGTGGGACTAGCGGGAGAAGGGGTGAGCAGTTCTTC; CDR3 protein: CASSQGGTSGRRGEQFF
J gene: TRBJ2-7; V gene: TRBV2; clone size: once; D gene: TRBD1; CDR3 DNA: TGTGCCAGCAGTAGGTCGGGGGACAGGGCAACCCCACGTACCTCCTACGAGCAGTACTTC; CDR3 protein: CASSRSGDRATPRTSYEQYF
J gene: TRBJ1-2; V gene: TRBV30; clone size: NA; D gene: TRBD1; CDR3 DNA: TGTGCCTGGAGCTACATTTCCGGGACAGGGGGAGGCTACACCTTC; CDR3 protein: CAWSYISGTGGGYTF
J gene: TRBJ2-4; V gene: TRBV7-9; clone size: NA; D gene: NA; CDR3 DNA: TGTGCCAGCAGCTTAGAACAGAACATTCAGTACTTC; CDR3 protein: CASSLEQNIQYF
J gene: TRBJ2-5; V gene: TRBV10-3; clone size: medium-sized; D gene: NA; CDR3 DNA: TGTGCCATCAGTGAATATGGGGGACCAGATCAGTACTTC; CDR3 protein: CAISEYGGPDQYF
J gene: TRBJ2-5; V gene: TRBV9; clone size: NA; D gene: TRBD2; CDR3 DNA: TGTGCCAGCAGCGTAGGTAGCGGGGGACGCTACCAAGAGACCCAGTACTTC; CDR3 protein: CASSVGSGGRYQETQYF
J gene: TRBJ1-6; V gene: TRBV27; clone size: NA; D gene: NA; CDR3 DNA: TGTGCCAGCAGTTTACAAGGGGGATATAATTCACCCCTCCACTTT; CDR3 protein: CASSLQGGYNSPLHF
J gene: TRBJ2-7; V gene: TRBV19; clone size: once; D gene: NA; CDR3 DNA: TGTGCCAGTTCGTTAGCGTCGAGCTCCTACGAGCAGTACTTC; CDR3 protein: CASSLASSSYEQYF
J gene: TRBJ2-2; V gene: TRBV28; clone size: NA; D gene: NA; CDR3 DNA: TGTGCCAGCAGTTTGTGGGGAACCGGGGAGCTGTTTTTT; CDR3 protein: CASSLWGTGELFF
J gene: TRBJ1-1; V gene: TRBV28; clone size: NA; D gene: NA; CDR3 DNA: TGTGCCAGCAGTTTGAACCCAGCGGGTAGAGTTTTCTTT; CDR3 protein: CASSLNPAGRVFF
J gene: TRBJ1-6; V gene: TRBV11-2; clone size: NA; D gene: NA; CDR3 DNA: TGTGCCAGCAGCCCGTGGGACCGTGACTATAATTCACCCCTCCACTTT; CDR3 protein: CASSPWDRDYNSPLHF
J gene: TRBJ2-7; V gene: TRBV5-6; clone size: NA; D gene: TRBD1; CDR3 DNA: TGTGCCAGCAGCCCACAGGGGTGGGGCGAGCAGTACTTC; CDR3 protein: CASSPQGWGEQYF
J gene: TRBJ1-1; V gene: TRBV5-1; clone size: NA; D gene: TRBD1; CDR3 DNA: TGCGCCAGCAGCTTGGATGCCCGGGACAGTGAGACTGAAGCTTTCTTT; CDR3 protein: CASSLDARDSETEAFF